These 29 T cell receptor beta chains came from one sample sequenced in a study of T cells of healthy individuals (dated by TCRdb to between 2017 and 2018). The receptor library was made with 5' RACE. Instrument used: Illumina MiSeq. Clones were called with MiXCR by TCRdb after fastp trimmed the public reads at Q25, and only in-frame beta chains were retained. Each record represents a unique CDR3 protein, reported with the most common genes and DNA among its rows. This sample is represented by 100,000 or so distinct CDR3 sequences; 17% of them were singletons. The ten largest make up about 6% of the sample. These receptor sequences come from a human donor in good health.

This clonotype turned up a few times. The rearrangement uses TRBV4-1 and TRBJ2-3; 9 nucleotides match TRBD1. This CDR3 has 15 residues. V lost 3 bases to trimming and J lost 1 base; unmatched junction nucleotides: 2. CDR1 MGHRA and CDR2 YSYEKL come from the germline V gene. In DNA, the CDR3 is TGCGCCAGCAGCCACGGACAGGGGCGCACAGATACGCAGTATTTT. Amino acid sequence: CASSHGQGRTDTQYF.

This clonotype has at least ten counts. CDR3 coding DNA: TGCGCCAGCAGCCAAGAGTCAGCCAGGCCGAATGAGCAGTTCTTC. Translation: CASSQESARPNEQFF. The J gene is TRBJ2-1, the V gene TRBV4-1; D ambiguous. The ends were cut back, 0 bases at V and 7 bases at J, with 13 bases in the middle. Germline CDR1 is MGHRA and CDR2 is YSYEKL. CDR3 size: 15 residues.

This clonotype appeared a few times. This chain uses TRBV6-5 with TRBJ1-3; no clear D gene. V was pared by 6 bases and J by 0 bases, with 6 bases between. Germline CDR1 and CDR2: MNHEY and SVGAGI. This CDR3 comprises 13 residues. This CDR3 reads CASSLLSGNTIYF. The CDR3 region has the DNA TGTGCCAGCAGCCTGCTCTCTGGAAACACCATATATTTT.

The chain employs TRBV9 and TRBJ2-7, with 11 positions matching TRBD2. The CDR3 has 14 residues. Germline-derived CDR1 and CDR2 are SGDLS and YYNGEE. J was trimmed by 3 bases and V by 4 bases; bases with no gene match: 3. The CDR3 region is CASSSGLAGYEQYF. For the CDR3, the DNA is TGTGCCAGCAGCTCAGGACTAGCGGGCTACGAGCAGTACTTC. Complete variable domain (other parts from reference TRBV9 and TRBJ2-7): DSGVTQTPKHLITATGQRVTLRCSPRSGDLSVYWYQQSLDQGLQFLIQYYNGEERAKGNILERFSAQQFPDLHSELNLSSLELGDSALYFCASSSGLAGYEQYFGPGTRLTVT.

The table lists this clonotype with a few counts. CDR3 DNA: TGCGCCAGCCGAGCAGAAGAGACCCAGTACTTC. Translation: CASRAEETQYF. The rearrangement joins TRBV5-1 to TRBJ2-5; D remains ambiguous. The V end was cut by 7 bases, the J end by 3 bases, with 7 bases between. Germline CDR1 SGHRS, CDR2 YFSETQ. CDR3 size: 11 residues.

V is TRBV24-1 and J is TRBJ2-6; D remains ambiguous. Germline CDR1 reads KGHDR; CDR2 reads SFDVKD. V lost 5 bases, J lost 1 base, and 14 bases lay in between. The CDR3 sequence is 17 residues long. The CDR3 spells CATSAPWGRSGANVLTF. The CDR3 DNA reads TGTGCCACCAGTGCCCCGTGGGGTCGGTCTGGGGCCAACGTCCTGACTTTC.

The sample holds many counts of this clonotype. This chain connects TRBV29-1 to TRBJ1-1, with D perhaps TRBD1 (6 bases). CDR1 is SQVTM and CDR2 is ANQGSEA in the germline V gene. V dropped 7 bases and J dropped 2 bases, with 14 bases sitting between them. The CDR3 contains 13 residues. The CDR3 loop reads CSAAAGTNTEAFF. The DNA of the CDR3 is TGCAGCGCCGCCGCGGGGACAAACACTGAAGCTTTCTTT.

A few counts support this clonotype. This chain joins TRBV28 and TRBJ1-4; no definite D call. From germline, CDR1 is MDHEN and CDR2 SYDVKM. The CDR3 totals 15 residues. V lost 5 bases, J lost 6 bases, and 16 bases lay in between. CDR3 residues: CASSAWGGLDEKLFF. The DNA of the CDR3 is TGTGCCAGCAGTGCCTGGGGAGGGCTGGATGAAAAACTGTTTTTT.

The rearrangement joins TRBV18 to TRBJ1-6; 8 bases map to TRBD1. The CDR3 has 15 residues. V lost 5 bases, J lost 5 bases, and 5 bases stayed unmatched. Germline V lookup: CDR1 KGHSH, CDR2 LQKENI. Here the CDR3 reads CASSTGQVNNSPLHF. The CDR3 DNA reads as TGTGCCAGCTCAACGGGACAGGTCAATAATTCACCCCTCCACTTT.

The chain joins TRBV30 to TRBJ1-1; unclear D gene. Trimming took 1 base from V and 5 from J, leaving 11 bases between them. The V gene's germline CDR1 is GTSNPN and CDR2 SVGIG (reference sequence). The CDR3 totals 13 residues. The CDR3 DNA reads TGTGCCTGGAGTGAATACATGGGGACTGAAGCTTTCTTT. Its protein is CAWSEYMGTEAFF. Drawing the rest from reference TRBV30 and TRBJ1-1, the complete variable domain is SQTIHQWPATLVQPVGSPLSLECTVEGTSNPNLYWYRQAAGRGLQLLFYSVGIGQISSEVPQNLSASRPQDRQFILSSKKLLLSDSGFYLCAWSEYMGTEAFFGQGTRLTVV.

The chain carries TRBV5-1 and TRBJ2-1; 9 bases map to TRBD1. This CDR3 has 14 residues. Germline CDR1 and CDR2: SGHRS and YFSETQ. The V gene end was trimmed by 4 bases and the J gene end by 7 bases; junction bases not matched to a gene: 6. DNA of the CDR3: TGCGCCAGCAGCCCTGGGACAGGGTATAATGAGCAGTTCTTC. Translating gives CASSPGTGYNEQFF. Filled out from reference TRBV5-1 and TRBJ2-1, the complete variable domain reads KAGVTQTPRYLIKTRGQQVTLSCSPISGHRSVSWYQQTPGQGLQFLFEYFSETQRNKGNFPGRFSGRQFSNSRSEMNVSTLELGDSALYLCASSPGTGYNEQFFGPGTRLTVL.

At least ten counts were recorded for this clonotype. The CDR3 DNA is TGTGCCAGCAGACCCAGGGAGGTTCGGTATGGCTACACCTTC. It is translated as CASRPREVRYGYTF. The chain couples TRBV6-5 to TRBJ1-2; maybe TRBD1 (5 bases). The CDR3 spans 14 residues. V was pared by 6 bases and J by 5 bases, with 16 bases between. CDR1 is MNHEY, CDR2 SVGAGI, per germline.

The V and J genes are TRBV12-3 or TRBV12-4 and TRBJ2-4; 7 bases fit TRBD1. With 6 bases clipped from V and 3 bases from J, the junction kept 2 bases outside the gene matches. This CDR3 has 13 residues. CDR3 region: CASSRTGKNIQYF. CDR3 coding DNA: TGTGCCAGCAGCCGGACAGGCAAAAACATTCAGTACTTC.

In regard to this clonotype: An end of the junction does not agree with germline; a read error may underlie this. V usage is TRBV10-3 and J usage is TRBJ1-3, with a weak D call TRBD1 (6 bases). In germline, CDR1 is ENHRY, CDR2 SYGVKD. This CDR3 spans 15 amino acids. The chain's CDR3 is CATEQGSTSGDTIYF. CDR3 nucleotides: TGTGCCACCGAACAGGGATCCACTTCTGGAGACACCATATATTTT.

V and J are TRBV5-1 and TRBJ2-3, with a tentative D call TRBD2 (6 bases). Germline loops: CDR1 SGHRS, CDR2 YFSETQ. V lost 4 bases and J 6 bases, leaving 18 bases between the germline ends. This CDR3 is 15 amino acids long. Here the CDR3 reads CASSPTGESGDTQYF. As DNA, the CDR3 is TGCGCCAGCAGCCCCACGGGGGAGTCAGGGGATACGCAGTATTTT.

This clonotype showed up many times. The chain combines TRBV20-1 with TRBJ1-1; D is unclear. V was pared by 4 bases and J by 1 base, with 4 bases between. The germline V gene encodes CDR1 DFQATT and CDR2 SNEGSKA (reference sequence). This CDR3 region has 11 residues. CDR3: CSAKQNTEAFF. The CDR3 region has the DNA TGCAGTGCTAAACAGAACACTGAAGCTTTCTTT.

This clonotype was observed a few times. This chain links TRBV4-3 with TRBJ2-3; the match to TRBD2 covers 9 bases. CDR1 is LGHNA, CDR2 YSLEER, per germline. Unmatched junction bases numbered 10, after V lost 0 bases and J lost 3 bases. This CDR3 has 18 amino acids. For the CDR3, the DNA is TGCGCCAGCAGCCAAGATTGGGGAGCGGGGGGTAGGACAGATACGCAGTATTTT. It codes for CASSQDWGAGGRTDTQYF.

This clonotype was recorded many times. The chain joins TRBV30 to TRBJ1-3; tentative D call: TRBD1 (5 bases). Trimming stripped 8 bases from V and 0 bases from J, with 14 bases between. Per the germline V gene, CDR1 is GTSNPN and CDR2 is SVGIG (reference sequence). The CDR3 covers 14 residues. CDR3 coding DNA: TGTGCCGTAACACTGGGGACCTCTGGAAACACCATATATTTT. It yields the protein CAVTLGTSGNTIYF.

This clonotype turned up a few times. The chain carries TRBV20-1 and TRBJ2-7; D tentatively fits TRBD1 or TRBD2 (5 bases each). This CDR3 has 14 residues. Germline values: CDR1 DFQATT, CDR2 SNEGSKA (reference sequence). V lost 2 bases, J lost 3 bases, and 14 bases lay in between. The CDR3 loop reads CSARYGAVDYEQYF. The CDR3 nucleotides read TGCAGTGCTAGATACGGGGCGGTGGACTACGAGCAGTACTTC.

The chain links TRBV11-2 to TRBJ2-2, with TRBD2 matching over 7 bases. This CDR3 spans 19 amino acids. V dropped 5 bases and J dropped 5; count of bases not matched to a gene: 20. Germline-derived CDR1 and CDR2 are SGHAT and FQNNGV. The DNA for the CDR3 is TGTGCCAGCAGCGTAAGACTGCGACTAGCCGGGGTGGATACCGGGGAGCTGTTTTTT. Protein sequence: CASSVRLRLAGVDTGELFF.

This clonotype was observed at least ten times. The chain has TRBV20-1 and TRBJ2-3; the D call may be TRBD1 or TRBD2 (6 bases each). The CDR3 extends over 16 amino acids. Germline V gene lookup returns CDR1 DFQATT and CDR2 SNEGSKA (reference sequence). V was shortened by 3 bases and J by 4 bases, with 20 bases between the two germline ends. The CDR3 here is CSASTGAEGNADTQYF. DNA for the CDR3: TGCAGTGCTAGTACGGGGGCGGAGGGTAACGCAGATACGCAGTATTTT.

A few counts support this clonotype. The CDR3 reads CASSQAAGGFNQPQHF. CDR3 sequence (DNA): TGTGCCAGCAGCCAAGCGGCAGGGGGCTTCAATCAGCCCCAGCATTTT. The rearrangement joins TRBV3-2 to TRBJ1-5; the table calls TRBD1, which could not be checked here. TRBV3-2 is listed as a pseudogene. This CDR3 contains 16 residues.

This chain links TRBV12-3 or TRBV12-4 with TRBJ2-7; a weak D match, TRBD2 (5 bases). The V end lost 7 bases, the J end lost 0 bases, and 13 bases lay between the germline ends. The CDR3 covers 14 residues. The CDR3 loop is CASTKRAASYEQYF. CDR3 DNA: TGTGCCAGCACCAAGAGGGCGGCCTCCTACGAGCAGTACTTC.

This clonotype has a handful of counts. As DNA, the CDR3 is TGTGCCAGCAGTTACTCCCGGGGTTCGGGGTATAGCAATCAGCCCCAGCATTTT. Translated, it gives CASSYSRGSGYSNQPQHF. The chain carries TRBV6-6 and TRBJ1-5, with D unclear. The CDR3 is made up of 18 amino acids. Germline CDR1 reads MNHNY; CDR2 reads SVGAGI (reference sequence). The V and J ends lost 0 bases and 0 bases respectively, with 15 bases between them.

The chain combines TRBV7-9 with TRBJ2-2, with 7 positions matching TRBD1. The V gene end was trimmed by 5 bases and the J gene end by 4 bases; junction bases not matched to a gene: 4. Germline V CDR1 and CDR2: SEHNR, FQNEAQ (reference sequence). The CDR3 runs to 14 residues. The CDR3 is CASSGRDSTGELFF. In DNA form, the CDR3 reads TGTGCCAGCAGCGGAAGGGACAGCACCGGGGAGCTGTTTTTT. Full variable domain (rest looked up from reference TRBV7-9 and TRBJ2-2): DTGVSQNPRHKITKRGQNVTFRCDPISEHNRLYWYRQTLGQGPEFLTYFQNEAQLEKSRLLSDRFSAERPKGSFSTLEIQRTEQGDSAMYLCASSGRDSTGELFFGEGSRLTVL.

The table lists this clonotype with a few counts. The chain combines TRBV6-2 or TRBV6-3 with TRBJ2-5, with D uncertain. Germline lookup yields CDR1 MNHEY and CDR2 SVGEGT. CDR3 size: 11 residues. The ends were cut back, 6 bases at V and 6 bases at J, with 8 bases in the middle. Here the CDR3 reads CASREVQTQYF. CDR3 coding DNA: TGTGCCAGCAGAGAGGTGCAGACCCAGTACTTC.

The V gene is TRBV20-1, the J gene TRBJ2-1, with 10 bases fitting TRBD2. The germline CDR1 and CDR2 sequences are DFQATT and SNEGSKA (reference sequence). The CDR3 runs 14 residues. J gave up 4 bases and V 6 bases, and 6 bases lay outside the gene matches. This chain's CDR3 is CSAITSGIYNEQFF. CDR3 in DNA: TGCAGTGCCATAACTAGCGGGATTTACAATGAGCAGTTCTTC.

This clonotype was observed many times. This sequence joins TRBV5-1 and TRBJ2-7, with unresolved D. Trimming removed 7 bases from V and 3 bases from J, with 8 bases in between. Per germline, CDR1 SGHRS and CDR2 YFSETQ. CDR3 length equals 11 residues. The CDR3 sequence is CASPDNYEQYF. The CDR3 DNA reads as TGCGCCAGCCCTGACAACTACGAGCAGTACTTC.

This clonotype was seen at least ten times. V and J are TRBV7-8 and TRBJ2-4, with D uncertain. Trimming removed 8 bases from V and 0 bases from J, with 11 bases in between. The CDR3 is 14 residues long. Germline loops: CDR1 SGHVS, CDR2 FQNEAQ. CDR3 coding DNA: TGTGCCAGCTCGGAAGAACTAGCCAAAAACATTCAGTACTTC. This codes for CASSEELAKNIQYF.